A single sample gave rise to the 7 T cell receptor beta chains below, sequenced in a study of blood T cell repertoires in COVID-19. TCRdb keeps only in-frame clones here, not all; method: immunoSEQ multiplex PCR. The sample yields about 100,000 clones, 65% to 90% seen once. Sequenced sample: PBMCs or T cells enriched from blood (not recorded which). Every receptor here comes from a woman between 50 and 59 years old who had recovered from COVID-19.

Points on this clone: This same CDR3 is encoded by further DNA sequences in the sample. This chain links TRBV3-1 (or the pseudogene TRBV3-2) with TRBJ2-2; D is perhaps TRBD2 (6 bases). Germline V gene data show CDR1 as LGHDT and CDR2 as YNNKEL (reference sequence). The CDR3 is 15 residues long. V was pared by 1 base and J by 2 bases, with 8 bases between. This CDR3 is CASSQVGGNTGELFF. CDR3 in DNA: TGTGCCAGCAGCCAAGTCGGGGGAAACACCGGGGAGCTGTTTTTT.

The chain combines TRBV28 with TRBJ2-7, with D perhaps matching TRBD1 (6 bases). Germline V gene data show CDR1 as MDHEN and CDR2 as SYDVKM. The CDR3 extends over 16 amino acids. V lost 5 bases and J lost 2, with 19 bases in between. The CDR3: CASSRKEGVRTYEQYF. The CDR3 DNA follows: TGTGCCAGCAGTAGAAAAGAGGGGGTTAGGACCTACGAGCAGTACTTC.

The chain links TRBV10-1 to TRBJ2-3; 8 bases match TRBD2. The germline gives CDR1 WNHNN, CDR2 SYGVQD (reference sequence). V lost 4 bases to trimming and J lost 2 bases; unmatched junction nucleotides: 23. CDR3 length: 21 amino acids. The CDR3 DNA reads TGCGCCAGCAGTGCTGAACTAGCGGATACACTTCCCTTAGGGGACACAGATACGCAGTATTTT. This codes for CASSAELADTLPLGDTDTQYF.

V usage is TRBV3-1 (or the pseudogene TRBV3-2) and J usage is TRBJ2-1; D not resolved. Trimming cost V 2 bases and J 6 bases, with 5 bases left between them. Germline V gene sequence: CDR1 LGHDT, CDR2 YNNKEL (reference sequence). The CDR3 consists of 12 residues. The CDR3 region is CASSQSSNEQFF. CDR3 coding DNA: TGTGCCAGCAGCCAATCTAGCAATGAGCAGTTCTTC.

V is TRBV5-6 and J is TRBJ2-3; D perhaps matches TRBD1 (5 bases). The CDR3 totals 16 residues. The V end lost 4 bases, the J end lost 0 bases, and 15 bases lay between the germline ends. Germline lookup yields CDR1 SGHDT and CDR2 YYEEEE. The CDR3, as DNA: TGTGCCAGCAGCAGCTTGGACACCTCGAGCACAGATACGCAGTATTTT. It yields the protein CASSSLDTSSTDTQYF. Variable domain in full (rest from reference TRBV5-6 and TRBJ2-3): DAGVTQSPTHLIKTRGQQVTLRCSPKSGHDTVSWYQQALGQGPQFIFQYYEEEERQRGNFPDRFSGHQFPNYSSELNVNALLLGDSALYLCASSSLDTSSTDTQYFGPGTRLTVL.

This chain connects TRBV5-6 to TRBJ2-5; 8 bases are a match to TRBD1. The germline V gene has CDR1 SGHDT and CDR2 YYEEEE. The ends lost 4 bases at V and 0 bases at J; junction bases unmatched: 11. The CDR3 consists of 17 residues. DNA for the CDR3: TGTGCCAGCAGCGGGGACGGACAGGGACTTTACCAAGAGACCCAGTACTTC. Encoded protein: CASSGDGQGLYQETQYF.

This clone was detected once. This rearrangement joins TRBV3-1 (or the pseudogene TRBV3-2) to TRBJ2-7, with D perhaps matching TRBD2 (5 bases). Germline CDR1 LGHDT, CDR2 YNNKEL (reference sequence). V shed 2 bases and J shed 2 bases, with 13 bases lying between them. The CDR3 contains 15 residues. The CDR3 sequence is CASSQWSAGTYEQYF. CDR3 DNA sequence: TGTGCCAGCAGCCAATGGTCCGCGGGCACCTACGAGCAGTACTTC.